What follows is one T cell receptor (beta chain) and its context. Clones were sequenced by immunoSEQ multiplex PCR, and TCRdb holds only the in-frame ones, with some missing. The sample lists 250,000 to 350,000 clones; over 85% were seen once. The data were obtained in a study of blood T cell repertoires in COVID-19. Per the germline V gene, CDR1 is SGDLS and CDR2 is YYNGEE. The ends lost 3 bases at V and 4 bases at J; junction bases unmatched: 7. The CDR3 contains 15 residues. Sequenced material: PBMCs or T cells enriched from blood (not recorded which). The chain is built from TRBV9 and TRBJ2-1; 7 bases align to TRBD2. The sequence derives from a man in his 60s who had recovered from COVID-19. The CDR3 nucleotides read TGTGCCAGCAGCGCCGATGGGCGGGGGTACAATGAGCAGTTCTTC. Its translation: CASSADGRGYNEQFF.